Each of the 23 T cell receptor beta chains below was sequenced from the same sample in a study of T cells in Graves' hyperthyroidism and ophthalmopathy. Regions amplified from RNA transcripts were the TCR beta CDR3 regions. First-round RT-PCR of the TCR CDR3 relied on the HTBI primer set. TCRdb analysed the multiplex PCR reads with MiXCR anew, one entry per CDR3 protein. The table lists about 380,000 distinct CDR3 sequences, approximately 14% of them singletons. The sequencing sample was made of blood. Every receptor here comes from a woman between 55 and 75 years old with Graves' hyperthyroidism.

This clonotype occurred many times. J is TRBJ2-1 and V is TRBV7-2, with D perhaps matching TRBD2 (5 bases). Germline assignment: CDR1 SGHTA and CDR2 FQGNSA. The CDR3 is 15 amino acids. Deletions cut 1 base from V and 6 bases from J, with 13 bases between. The CDR3 coding sequence is TGTGCCAGCAGCTTAGGCCCGGGATCCCTCAATGAGCAGTTCTTC. Its protein product is CASSLGPGSLNEQFF.

This clonotype was detected ten times or more. J is TRBJ2-7 and V is TRBV12-3 or TRBV12-4, with 10 bases fitting TRBD1. V shed 2 bases, J shed 4 bases, and the junction held 2 bases outside the gene matches. The CDR3 consists of 14 residues. The CDR3 here is CASSLMGQGYEQYF. DNA of the CDR3: TGTGCCAGCAGTTTAATGGGACAGGGGTACGAGCAGTACTTC.

This clonotype has at least ten counts. The chain is built from TRBV6-1 and TRBJ1-2; no clear D gene. V was shortened by 0 bases and J by 2 bases, with 13 bases between the two germline ends. The V gene's germline CDR1 is MNHNS and CDR2 SASEGT. CDR3 length equals 16 residues. The CDR3 reads CASSEAPSQANYGYTF. In nucleotides, the CDR3 is TGTGCCAGCAGTGAAGCGCCATCTCAAGCAAACTATGGCTACACCTTC.

The chain recombines TRBV7-9 with TRBJ2-3, with a possible D match to TRBD2 (5 bases). CDR1 and CDR2 (germline): SEHNR, FQNEAQ (reference sequence). V lost 5 bases and J lost 0, with 21 bases in between. This CDR3 comprises 18 residues. CDR3 region: CASSSRPGFGSSTDTQYF. As DNA, the CDR3 is TGTGCCAGCAGCAGCCGGCCGGGGTTCGGATCTAGCACAGATACGCAGTATTTT.

Details on this clonotype: A read error may explain this, as a much larger clone is one base away. This chain uses TRBV20-1 with TRBJ2-2, with 10 bases lining up with TRBD1. Germline V CDR1 and CDR2: DFQATT, SNEGSKA (reference sequence). The CDR3 loop spans 13 amino acids. CDR3 nucleotides: TGCAGTGCTAGGGGGACAGGGGCCGGGGAGCTGTCTTTT. It translates to CSARGTGAGELSF.

J is TRBJ2-5 and V is TRBV19; D remains ambiguous. Between the trimmed V and J ends, which lost 2 bases and 0 bases, there was a span of 13 bases. Germline CDR1 LNHDA, CDR2 SQIVND (reference sequence). CDR3 length: 16 amino acids. The CDR3 DNA reads TGTGCCAGTAGTATAAGCTTTGGCTACGACCAAGAGACCCAGTACTTC. Protein sequence: CASSISFGYDQETQYF.

As regards this clonotype: This may stem from a read error, because a much larger clone lies one nucleotide away. The CDR3 DNA reads as TGTGCCAGCAGTGAACTCGGGACAGGGTTCCCATATGGCTACACCTTC. Translation: CASSELGTGFPYGYTF. The genes are TRBV6-1 and TRBJ1-2; 9 nucleotides agree with TRBD1. Germline values: CDR1 MNHNS, CDR2 SASEGT. The ends lost 2 bases at V and 5 bases at J; junction bases unmatched: 9. This CDR3 spans 16 amino acids.

This clonotype was recorded many times. The rearrangement links TRBV13 to TRBJ2-5; 11 bases fit TRBD1. Germline V gives CDR1 PRHDT, CDR2 FYEKMQ (reference sequence). V lost 5 bases to trimming and J lost 1 base; unmatched junction nucleotides: 6. The CDR3 totals 16 residues. CDR3 sequence reads: CASSPTGTGGQETQYF. CDR3 nucleotides: TGTGCCAGCAGCCCGACCGGGACAGGGGGCCAAGAGACCCAGTACTTC.

At least ten counts were recorded for this clonotype. V usage is TRBV28 and J usage is TRBJ2-3; the match to TRBD2 covers 8 bases. After removal of 6 bases from V and 1 base from J, the junction contained 6 bases not matched to a gene. CDR1 is MDHEN, CDR2 SYDVKM, per germline. The CDR3 runs to 15 residues. CDR3 in amino acids: CASSISGIGTDTQYF. The CDR3 coding sequence is TGTGCCAGCAGCATTAGCGGGATCGGCACAGATACGCAGTATTTT.

This clonotype was seen repeatedly, ten times or more. The rearrangement joins TRBV3-1 to TRBJ1-2; 10 positions agree with TRBD1. Germline-derived CDR1 and CDR2 are LGHDT and YNNKEL (reference sequence). This CDR3 region has 15 residues. J gave up 9 bases and V 2 bases, and 9 bases lay outside the gene matches. This CDR3 is CASSQPGTGVGSYTF. CDR3 coding DNA: TGTGCCAGCAGCCAACCCGGGACAGGGGTGGGGAGCTACACCTTC. Full variable domain (outside the CDR3, taken from reference TRBV3-1 and TRBJ1-2): DTAVSQTPKYLVTQMGNDKSIKCEQNLGHDTMYWYKQDSKKFLKIMFSYNNKELIINETVPNRFSPKSPDKAHLNLHINSLELGDSAVYFCASSQPGTGVGSYTFGSGTRLTVV.

V usage is TRBV28 and J usage is TRBJ2-1, with 7 bases lining up with TRBD2. In germline, CDR1 is MDHEN, CDR2 SYDVKM. The trim removed 3 bases at V and 1 base at J, leaving 6 bases unmatched. The CDR3 consists of 16 residues. This chain's CDR3 is CASSLGASGSYNEQFF. The CDR3 region has the DNA TGTGCCAGCAGTTTGGGAGCTAGCGGATCCTACAATGAGCAGTTCTTC.

This clonotype was seen a single time. A much larger clone is a single base away; this may be a read error. The V and J genes are TRBV6-1 and TRBJ2-7, with D perhaps matching TRBD1 (7 bases). Between the trimmed V and J ends, which lost 0 bases and 5 bases, there was a span of 14 bases. The CDR3 length is 15 residues. The germline V gene has CDR1 MNHNS and CDR2 SASEGT. The CDR3 sequence is CASSEAPGGTHEQYF. Written as DNA, the CDR3 is TGTGCCAGCAGTGAAGCCCCAGGGGGGACCCACGAGCAGTACTTC.

This clonotype showed up many times. This sequence joins TRBV20-1 and TRBJ2-7; D not resolved. The CDR3 has 14 residues. Germline V gene lookup returns CDR1 DFQATT and CDR2 SNEGSKA (reference sequence). With 0 bases removed from V and 3 bases from J, the gap between germline ends came to 12 bases. The CDR3 loop is CSARDRGVGYEQYF. The CDR3 coding sequence is TGCAGTGCTAGAGATCGAGGTGTCGGCTACGAGCAGTACTTC.

Worth noting for this clonotype: Possible read error: a much larger clone is one base away. Lacking the conserved final phenylalanine or tryptophan, this CDR3 likely reflects a read error. The chain recombines TRBV7-9 with TRBJ1-1, with TRBD1 as a possible D gene (5 bases). Germline loops: CDR1 SEHNR, CDR2 FQNEAQ (reference sequence). V lost 5 bases, J lost 5 bases, and 18 bases lay in between. This CDR3 spans 15 amino acids. Here the CDR3 reads CASSGRGGTGTEAFL. The CDR3 bases are TGTGCCAGCAGCGGACGTGGGGGGACGGGGACTGAAGCTTTCCTT.

This clonotype was observed at least ten times. In nucleotides, the CDR3 is TGCAGTGCTGGAATGTGGGGACAGAGCTCCTACAATGAGCAGTTCTTC. Translation gives CSAGMWGQSSYNEQFF. The chain recombines TRBV20-1 with TRBJ2-1; 7 bases align to TRBD1. CDR3 length: 16 residues. The germline V gene encodes CDR1 DFQATT and CDR2 SNEGSKA (reference sequence). V shed 5 bases, J shed 0 bases, and the junction held 10 bases outside the gene matches.

V is TRBV6-1 and J is TRBJ1-2; tentative D call: TRBD1 (6 bases). The CDR3 runs to 13 residues. Germline V CDR1 and CDR2: MNHNS, SASEGT. With 6 bases removed from V and 4 bases from J, the gap between germline ends came to 12 bases. The CDR3 region is CASRTTGTYGYTF. Written as DNA, the CDR3 is TGTGCCAGCAGGACTACAGGGACCTATGGCTACACCTTC.

In its sample, this clonotype was seen many times. V gene TRBV2 combines with J gene TRBJ2-7; the match to TRBD1 covers 7 bases. CDR1 is SNHLY, CDR2 FYNNEI, per germline. The CDR3 has 14 residues. V was clipped by 4 bases and J by 5 bases; unmatched bases: 8. The chain's CDR3 is CASSATGILNEQYF. The CDR3 DNA is TGTGCCAGCAGTGCGACAGGGATCTTAAACGAGCAGTACTTC.

The CDR3 spells CASSANKQHLNTEAFF. DNA for the CDR3: TGTGCCAGCAGCGCCAACAAGCAACACCTGAACACTGAAGCTTTCTTT. The chain couples TRBV9 to TRBJ1-1; D is uncertain. V was shortened by 3 bases and J by 0 bases, with 15 bases between the two germline ends. The CDR3 is made up of 16 amino acids. CDR1 SGDLS and CDR2 YYNGEE come from the germline V gene.

This clonotype was detected a few times. This chain joins TRBV28 and TRBJ1-2; unclear D gene. Looked up from germline, CDR1 is MDHEN and CDR2 is SYDVKM. V lost 6 bases and J 4 bases, leaving 21 bases between the germline ends. There are 16 residues in the CDR3. The CDR3 sequence: CASRDPGGGLFYGYTF. CDR3 bases: TGTGCCAGCAGGGACCCCGGTGGAGGATTATTCTATGGCTACACCTTC.

There are many counts of this clonotype. The V call is TRBV24-1, the J call TRBJ2-1, with unresolved D. Between the trimmed V and J ends, which lost 1 base and 6 bases, there was a span of 6 bases. The germline V gene encodes CDR1 KGHDR and CDR2 SFDVKD. This CDR3 region has 13 residues. CDR3 in DNA: TGTGCCACCAGTGATTTCCTGGTCAATGAGCAGTTCTTC. Residues: CATSDFLVNEQFF.

This clonotype was observed a few times. The chain employs TRBV11-3 and TRBJ2-7; no firm D call. The V and J ends lost 6 bases and 3 bases respectively, with 9 bases between them. Germline V gene data show CDR1 as SGHNT and CDR2 as YENEEA. The CDR3 runs 12 residues. CDR3 coding DNA: TGTGCCAGCAGTGACCGAAACTACGAGCAGTACTTC. It codes for CASSDRNYEQYF.

The CDR3 is CATSRDRAGGREKLFF. The CDR3 DNA reads as TGTGCCACCAGCAGAGATCGGGCAGGGGGACGGGAAAAACTGTTTTTT. The V call is TRBV15, the J call TRBJ1-4, with TRBD1 matching 7 bases. Germline V CDR1 and CDR2: LNHNV, YYDKDF (reference sequence). V dropped 0 bases and J dropped 8; count of bases not matched to a gene: 9. This CDR3 comprises 16 residues.

Many counts were recorded for this clonotype. This chain uses TRBV5-5 with TRBJ2-5; TRBD1 is a possible D gene (5 bases). V lost 4 bases, J lost 2 bases, and 15 bases lay in between. The CDR3 has 15 amino acids. Germline loops: CDR1 SGHKS, CDR2 YYEKEE (reference sequence). The CDR3 here is CASSPDAGRQETQYF. The CDR3 nucleotides read TGTGCCAGCAGCCCTGACGCAGGGCGACAAGAGACCCAGTACTTC. Variable domain in full (rest from reference TRBV5-5 and TRBJ2-5): DAGVTQSPTHLIKTRGQQVTLRCSPISGHKSVSWYQQVLGQGPQFIFQYYEKEERGRGNFPDRFSARQFPNYSSELNVNALLLGDSALYLCASSPDAGRQETQYFGPGTRLLVL.